These T cell receptor beta chains were read from a single sample in a study of cytomegalovirus exposure and HLA in healthy donors. Method: immunoSEQ multiplex PCR; TCRdb's copy keeps in-frame clones and lacks some. There are roughly 90,000 clones in the sample; roughly 84% occur only once, and under 2.5% lies in the top ten. The sequencing sample was made of PBMCs. All receptors come from a man younger than 35 in good health and CMV-seronegative. Both conserved end residues are part of each CDR3. A D gene is named only where the DNA matches it firmly. Clone size, where shown, is once, few, many, or a class for clones that have expanded.

V	length	D	size	J	CDR3	DNA
TRBV11-3	13	.	.	TRBJ2-3	CASSSRLADTQYF	TGTGCCAGCAGCTCCCGACTTGCAGATACGCAGTATTTT
TRBV28	15	.	once	TRBJ2-3	CASPPPGRGTDTQYF	TGTGCCAGCCCTCCCCCGGGCAGGGGCACAGATACGCAGTATTTT
TRBV6-5	14	TRBD2	.	TRBJ2-7	CASSFTSGTYEQYF	TGTGCCAGCAGTTTTACTAGCGGGACGTACGAGCAGTACTTC
TRBV6-6	15	.	.	TRBJ2-4	CASSAYDTAKNIQYF	TGTGCCAGCAGCGCGTACGACACGGCCAAAAACATTCAGTACTTC
TRBV9	16	.	.	TRBJ1-1	CASSADPRGKGTEAFF	TGTGCCAGCAGCGCAGACCCTAGAGGTAAAGGCACTGAAGCTTTCTTT
TRBV5-1	13	.	.	TRBJ2-7	CASSLVQGYEQYF	TGCGCCAGCAGCTTGGTACAGGGCTACGAGCAGTACTTC
TRBV29-1	14	TRBD1	once	TRBJ1-2	CSVGTQGGHYGYTF	TGCAGCGTGGGGACACAGGGGGGTCACTATGGCTACACCTTC
TRBV4-3	14	.	.	TRBJ2-7	CASSQDPGSYEQYF	TGCGCCAGCAGCCAAGACCCAGGGTCCTACGAGCAGTACTTC
TRBV7-9	17	.	.	TRBJ2-6	CASSLVPSNSGANVLTF	TGTGCCAGCAGCTTAGTTCCGAGTAACTCTGGGGCCAACGTCCTGACTTTC
TRBV28	13	.	.	TRBJ1-3	CASSGGPGNTIYF	TGTGCCAGCAGCGGGGGGCCTGGAAACACCATATATTTT
TRBV6-5	14	TRBD1	few	TRBJ1-1	CASGSWQGASEAFF	TGTGCCAGCGGCAGTTGGCAGGGGGCTTCTGAAGCTTTCTTT
TRBV7-2	12	TRBD1	.	TRBJ1-2	CASSPDRGEGTF	TGTGCCAGCAGTCCGGACAGGGGGGAAGGCACCTTC
TRBV6-5	14	TRBD1	.	TRBJ1-4	CASRRQGRDEKLFF	TGTGCCAGCAGAAGACAGGGCCGTGATGAAAAACTGTTTTTT
TRBV28	14	TRBD1	.	TRBJ1-2	CASSRDSIFYGYTF	TGTGCCAGCAGCCGGGACAGTATCTTCTATGGCTACACCTTC
TRBV6-5	12	.	once	TRBJ2-1	CASNLPGGGQFF	TGTGCCAGCAACCTACCCGGGGGAGGACAGTTCTTC
TRBV28	17	TRBD1	.	TRBJ1-1	CASPLGTDISMNTEAFF	TGTGCCAGCCCCTTAGGGACAGATATTTCTATGAACACTGAAGCTTTCTTT
TRBV19	14	TRBD2	once	TRBJ2-7	CASSTSGRAGEQYF	TGTGCCAGTAGCACTAGCGGGAGGGCCGGTGAGCAGTACTTC
TRBV7-8	15	TRBD1	.	TRBJ1-1	CASSLRGQGGTEAFF	TGTGCCAGCAGCTTAAGGGGACAGGGGGGGACTGAAGCTTTCTTT
TRBV29-1	16	TRBD2	.	TRBJ2-5	CSVESPGTSGRETQYF	TGCAGCGTGGAATCCCCCGGGACTAGCGGGAGGGAGACCCAGTACTTC
TRBV19	14	.	few	TRBJ1-1	CASSSAGFDTEAFF	TGTGCCAGTAGTTCCGCAGGGTTCGACACTGAAGCTTTCTTT
TRBV11-2	15	TRBD1	.	TRBJ1-1	CASSPKRGRGTEAFF	TGTGCCAGCAGCCCGAAAAGGGGGCGCGGCACTGAAGCTTTCTTT
TRBV14	16	TRBD2	few	TRBJ2-5	CASSQWSSGRAETQYF	TGTGCCAGCAGCCAATGGAGTAGCGGGAGAGCAGAGACCCAGTACTTC
TRBV27	13	.	.	TRBJ2-7	CASSLGQGNEQYF	TGTGCCAGCAGTTTAGGCCAGGGAAACGAGCAGTACTTC
TRBV4-2	16	.	.	TRBJ2-2	CASSRDLAANTGELFF	TGTGCCAGCAGTCGCGACTTGGCAGCGAACACCGGGGAGCTGTTTTTT
TRBV7-9	16	TRBD1	.	TRBJ1-2	CASTMYRDRGNYGYTF	TGTGCCAGCACCATGTACCGGGACAGGGGAAACTATGGCTACACCTTC
TRBV6-1	15	.	.	TRBJ1-5	CATAYEDLRNQPQHF	TGTGCCACCGCATATGAAGACTTACGCAATCAGCCCCAGCATTTT
TRBV6-5	13	.	.	TRBJ2-1	CASSSRVINEQFF	TGTGCCAGCAGTAGCAGGGTTATCAATGAGCAGTTCTTC
TRBV6-1	12	.	.	TRBJ2-3	CATTAYTDTQYF	TGTGCCACCACAGCCTACACAGATACGCAGTATTTT
TRBV6-5	14	TRBD1	.	TRBJ2-7	CASSYQQGAHEQYF	TGTGCCAGCAGTTACCAACAGGGGGCCCACGAGCAGTACTTC
TRBV11-2	13	.	.	TRBJ2-7	CASSSSGSYEQYF	TGTGCCAGCAGCTCAAGCGGCTCCTACGAGCAGTACTTC
TRBV4-3	16	TRBD1	.	TRBJ1-6	CASSQGTGERGSPLHF	TGCGCCAGCAGCCAAGGGACAGGGGAAAGGGGTTCACCCCTCCACTTT
TRBV11-3	15	.	.	TRBJ1-4	CASRPTTGRFEKLFF	TGTGCCAGCAGACCAACGACAGGACGATTTGAAAAACTGTTTTTT
TRBV19	13	.	.	TRBJ1-1	CASSTDRDTEAFF	TGTGCCAGTAGCACGGACAGAGACACTGAAGCTTTCTTT
TRBV30	16	.	.	TRBJ1-4	CAWSPRSGFSNEKLFF	TGTGCCTGGAGCCCCCGATCAGGGTTTAGCAATGAAAAACTGTTTTTT
TRBV4-3	15	TRBD2	.	TRBJ2-3	CASSQSAGDTDTQYF	TGCGCCAGCAGCCAATCGGCGGGAGATACAGATACGCAGTATTTT
TRBV29-1	13	TRBD1	.	TRBJ1-2	CSVDTDRAGGYTF	TGCAGCGTTGATACCGACAGGGCGGGTGGCTACACCTTC
TRBV30	12	.	.	TRBJ2-7	CARSSGDYEQYF	TGTGCCCGGAGTTCAGGGGACTACGAGCAGTACTTC
TRBV9	14	.	.	TRBJ2-7	CASSPGGPGYEQYF	TGTGCCAGCAGCCCAGGAGGGCCTGGGTACGAGCAGTACTTC
TRBV6-5	12	TRBD1	.	TRBJ1-5	CATGTGNQPQHF	TGTGCCACCGGGACAGGGAATCAGCCCCAGCATTTT
TRBV7-3	15	TRBD2	.	TRBJ2-1	CASSPTSGGNNEQFF	TGTGCCAGCAGCCCGACTAGCGGGGGAAACAATGAGCAGTTCTTC
TRBV18	14	.	few	TRBJ2-7	CASSPPQGSHEQYF	TGTGCCAGCTCACCACCGCAGGGGAGCCACGAGCAGTACTTC
TRBV19	13	.	once	TRBJ2-7	CASSMNGGYEQYF	TGTGCCAGTAGTATGAACGGAGGCTACGAGCAGTACTTC
TRBV5-1	15	TRBD1	few	TRBJ1-1	CASSGGTGRDTEAFF	TGCGCCAGCAGCGGGGGGACAGGTCGAGACACTGAAGCTTTCTTT
TRBV27	16	TRBD1	.	TRBJ1-1	CASQILPRGRNTEAFF	TGTGCCAGCCAAATCCTCCCCAGGGGGAGGAACACTGAAGCTTTCTTT
TRBV30	13	.	.	TRBJ1-5	CASAGRTNQPQHF	TGTGCCAGTGCGGGCCGGACGAATCAGCCCCAGCATTTT
TRBV28	14	.	once	TRBJ1-4	CATNSRAGREKLFF	TGTGCCACCAACTCGAGGGCGGGGAGGGAAAAACTGTTTTTT
TRBV6-1	14	TRBD2	.	TRBJ2-1	CASNLAGSRNEQFF	TGTGCCAGCAACCTAGCGGGATCGAGGAATGAGCAGTTCTTC
TRBV7-2	17	TRBD2	.	TRBJ2-7	CASSGGTSGTFTYEQYF	TGTGCCAGCAGCGGCGGGACTAGCGGAACATTTACCTACGAGCAGTACTTC
TRBV6-1	16	TRBD1	.	TRBJ1-5	CASSGGTGRINQPQHF	TGTGCCAGCAGTGGGGGGACAGGGAGGATCAATCAGCCCCAGCATTTT
TRBV29-1	13	TRBD2	.	TRBJ2-5	CSVGTSGGETQYF	TGCAGCGTTGGGACTAGCGGGGGGGAGACCCAGTACTTC
TRBV28	14	TRBD2	.	TRBJ2-5	CASTMGGEQETQYF	TGTGCCAGCACCATGGGAGGGGAACAAGAGACCCAGTACTTC
TRBV13	15	TRBD2	.	TRBJ2-3	CASSFAGGRTDTQYF	TGTGCCAGCAGCTTTGCGGGAGGCCGCACAGATACGCAGTATTTT